This is a list of T cell receptor beta chains from one sample in a study of Ad26.COV2.S vaccination and SARS-CoV-2 variants. Libraries were prepared by immunoSEQ multiplex PCR; TCRdb keeps only in-frame clonotypes and omits some of them. The sample comprises a few hundred thousand clones, under 90% of which are singletons, and 5.5% rests with the top ten. Sequencing was performed on peripheral blood, taken in a trial of Ad26.COV2.S vaccine versus placebo. The receptors stem from a person aged 18-60 years who received the Ad26.COV2.S COVID-19 vaccine or a placebo. CDR3s include the opening cysteine and the closing phenylalanine or tryptophan. A D gene is named only where the DNA matches it firmly. Rows may omit the clone size; those that give it use once, few, many or a size class.

TRBV6-5	TRBJ1-1	NA	NA	CASSYRPRTTEAFF	TGTGCCAGCAGTTACCGACCCAGGACCACTGAAGCTTTCTTT
TRBV28	TRBJ2-1	NA	NA	CASSYTPRSYNEQFF	TGTGCCAGCAGTTACACCCCGCGGTCCTACAATGAGCAGTTCTTC
TRBV5-1	TRBJ2-1	NA	NA	CASSGGLGPSYNEQFF	TGCGCCAGCAGCGGCGGCCTAGGGCCATCCTACAATGAGCAGTTCTTC
TRBV6-4	TRBJ2-3	TRBD2	NA	CASSGTSGADTQYF	TGTGCCAGCAGTGGGACTAGCGGGGCAGATACGCAGTATTTT
TRBV2	TRBJ2-2	TRBD1	NA	CASSPGQGTGELFF	TGTGCCAGCAGTCCGGGACAGGGTACGGGGGAGCTGTTTTTT
TRBV11-3	TRBJ2-1	NA	NA	CASSLATPPNNEQFF	TGTGCCAGCAGCTTAGCAACCCCGCCGAACAATGAGCAGTTCTTC
TRBV6-6	TRBJ2-2	NA	NA	CASSYSRGWNTGELFF	TGTGCCAGCAGTTACTCGAGGGGGTGGAACACCGGGGAGCTGTTTTTT
TRBV6-2/TRBV6-3	TRBJ1-5	TRBD1	NA	CASSYDPGGVRGQPQHF	TGTGCCAGCAGTTACGATCCAGGGGGAGTTCGGGGTCAGCCCCAGCATTTT
TRBV14	TRBJ1-2	NA	NA	CASSPRGSYGYTF	TGTGCCAGCAGCCCGCGGGGCTCTTATGGCTACACCTTC
TRBV5-6	TRBJ1-5	NA	once	CASTRDGVLSNQPQHF	TGTGCCAGCACCCGGGACGGGGTTTTAAGCAATCAGCCCCAGCATTTT
TRBV10-3	TRBJ2-5	NA	NA	CAIGESGETQYF	TGTGCCATTGGGGAGTCGGGAGAGACCCAGTACTTC
TRBV7-2	TRBJ2-1	NA	once	CASSSRDGNEQFF	TGTGCCAGCAGCTCACGGGACGGCAATGAGCAGTTCTTC
TRBV18	TRBJ2-1	NA	NA	CASLAGGMGNEQFF	TGTGCCAGCCTCGCTGGCGGGATGGGGAATGAGCAGTTCTTC
TRBV7-2	TRBJ1-2	NA	few	CASSLETGRPNYGYTF	TGTGCCAGCAGCTTAGAGACGGGGCGACCTAACTATGGCTACACCTTC
TRBV19	TRBJ1-1	TRBD1	NA	CASSIVMGDRQGGAFF	TGTGCCAGTAGTATAGTTATGGGGGACAGGCAAGGGGGAGCTTTCTTT
TRBV7-2	TRBJ1-1	NA	NA	CASSLFFRGVMAAFF	TGTGCCAGCAGCTTATTTTTTCGGGGGGTTATGGCAGCTTTCTTT
TRBV3-1/TRBV3-2	TRBJ2-3	NA	once	CASSPPPRDKIATEFPNFTDTQYF	TGTGCCAGCAGCCCTCCTCCCCGGGACAAAATAGCTACGGAATTCCCAAATTTCACAGATACGCAGTATTTT
TRBV11-2	TRBJ1-1	NA	NA	CASGEDNTEAFF	TGTGCCAGCGGCGAGGACAACACTGAAGCTTTCTTT
TRBV27	TRBJ1-4	TRBD1	NA	CASSSHGTGVEKLFF	TGTGCCAGCAGTTCCCACGGGACAGGGGTTGAAAAACTGTTTTTT
TRBV15	TRBJ1-3	TRBD1	NA	CATSRAQDRGTGNTIYF	TGTGCCACCAGCAGAGCCCAGGACAGGGGCACTGGAAACACCATATATTTT
TRBV4-2	TRBJ1-6	NA	NA	CASSQLSGPDSVNSPLHF	TGTGCCAGCAGCCAACTATCTGGCCCCGACAGCGTAAATTCACCCCTCCACTTT
TRBV29-1	TRBJ2-2	NA	NA	CSVRMNTGELFF	TGCAGCGTTCGAATGAACACCGGGGAGCTGTTTTTT
TRBV5-1	TRBJ2-1	NA	NA	CASSLSANPGYNEQFF	TGCGCCAGCAGCTTGTCGGCTAACCCGGGTTACAATGAGCAGTTCTTC
TRBV6-5	TRBJ1-2	NA	NA	CASRLGAGSYGYTF	TGTGCCAGCCGGCTTGGGGCAGGGAGCTATGGCTACACCTTC
TRBV7-2	TRBJ1-6	NA	NA	CASSFLNSPLHF	TGTGCCAGCAGCTTCCTTAATTCACCCCTCCACTTT
TRBV7-3	TRBJ1-2	NA	few	CASRNSYPNYGYTF	TGTGCCAGCAGAAACAGCTACCCTAACTATGGCTACACCTTC
TRBV5-1	TRBJ2-7	TRBD2	NA	CASSSLQRGYEQYF	TGCGCCAGCAGCAGTTTACAGCGGGGCTACGAGCAGTACTTC
TRBV6-1	TRBJ2-1	TRBD2	NA	CASSEGLAGELVEQFF	TGTGCCAGCAGTGAGGGACTAGCGGGAGAATTGGTTGAGCAGTTCTTC
TRBV29-1	TRBJ1-1	NA	few	CSVFRPGGTEAFF	TGCAGCGTTTTTAGACCGGGGGGGACTGAAGCTTTCTTT
TRBV5-1	TRBJ2-2	NA	few	CASSLVFWTGELFF	TGCGCCAGCAGCTTGGTTTTTTGGACCGGGGAGCTGTTTTTT
TRBV18	TRBJ2-5	NA	once	CASSPANARETQYF	TGTGCCAGCTCACCAGCCAACGCACGGGAGACCCAGTACTTC
TRBV6-5	TRBJ2-2	NA	NA	CASSWTVFGTGELFF	TGTGCCAGCAGTTGGACAGTATTCGGGACCGGGGAGCTGTTTTTT
TRBV18	TRBJ2-3	NA	NA	CASSPTDRPYTDTQYF	TGTGCCAGCTCACCGACGGACAGACCTTACACAGATACGCAGTATTTT
TRBV5-6	TRBJ1-2	NA	NA	CASSLDTYGYTF	TGTGCCAGCAGCTTGGACACTTATGGCTACACCTTC
TRBV24-1	TRBJ1-1	NA	NA	CATRGPNTEAFF	TGTGCCACAAGGGGACCGAACACTGAAGCTTTCTTT
TRBV5-1	TRBJ1-6	NA	few	CASSPNLAGDSPLHF	TGCGCCAGCAGCCCGAACTTGGCAGGCGATTCACCCCTCCACTTT
TRBV27	TRBJ1-5	NA	once	CASSLRGGWQPQHF	TGTGCCAGCAGTTTACGTGGGGGCTGGCAGCCCCAGCATTTT
TRBV6-5	TRBJ1-3	NA	NA	CASSSRARTIYF	TGTGCCAGCAGTTCAAGGGCCCGGACCATATATTTT
TRBV4-3	TRBJ2-5	NA	NA	CASSQGGSGAGTQYF	TGCGCCAGCAGCCAAGGAGGTTCAGGGGCCGGGACCCAGTACTTC
TRBV7-6	TRBJ2-7	TRBD2	NA	CASSLAGLFYEQYF	TGTGCCAGCAGCCTAGCGGGGTTGTTCTACGAGCAGTACTTC
TRBV4-1	TRBJ2-3	NA	NA	CASSRTTGEMQYF	TGCGCCAGCAGCCGAACTACAGGAGAAATGCAGTATTTT
TRBV5-6	TRBJ1-5	NA	NA	CASSLRLTEGQPQHF	TGTGCCAGCAGCTTGAGGTTGACAGAGGGTCAGCCCCAGCATTTT
TRBV2	TRBJ2-7	NA	NA	CASRSIGDKGYEQYF	TGTGCCAGCAGGTCCATAGGGGACAAGGGCTACGAGCAGTACTTC
TRBV7-3	TRBJ1-1	NA	NA	CASSSFGGAGTEAFF	TGTGCCAGCAGCTCCTTCGGGGGGGCGGGCACTGAAGCTTTCTTT
TRBV21-1	TRBJ2-3	NA	NA	CASSKAGGRGRSCSTDTQYF	TGTGCCAGCAGCAAGGCGGGGGGTCGGGGCCGTTCGTGTAGCACAGATACGCAGTATTTT